This T cell receptor beta chain was sequenced in a study of cytomegalovirus exposure and HLA in healthy donors. Germline-derived CDR1 and CDR2 are GTSNPN and SVGIG (reference sequence). This CDR3 has 14 residues. V dropped 4 bases and J dropped 1; count of bases not matched to a gene: 3. 60 Vbeta and 13 Jbeta primers were used in PCR. The data were produced by immunoSEQ multiplex PCR, yet TCRdb's version contains in-frame clones alone and is incomplete. This sample yields about 200,000 clones, of which over 75% are seen a single time; about 2.8% belongs to the top ten. This TCR came from a woman aged 25 to 39 in good health and CMV-seronegative. This chain links TRBV30 with TRBJ2-3, with 9 bases matching TRBD2. Sequencing was carried out using PBMCs. The CDR3, as DNA: TGTGCCTGGATTGCTAGCGGGGGCACAGATACGCAGTATTTT. Translation gives CAWIASGGTDTQYF.